The 8 T cell receptor beta chains presented below share a single source sample, sequenced in a study of T cells in Graves' hyperthyroidism and ophthalmopathy. TCR beta CDR3 sequences were amplified from RNA transcripts. Carried out on the TCR CDR3, a first-round RT-PCR used the HTBI primer set. TCRdb re-called the multiplex PCR reads with MiXCR, one entry per CDR3 protein. Counted here are about 840,000 distinct CDR3 sequences, 38% occurring once; the ten biggest clones make up more than 7%. The specimen sequenced was blood. The receptors come from a man aged 18 to 29 with Graves' hyperthyroidism.

Only a few counts were recorded for this clonotype. The chain is built from TRBV20-1 and TRBJ2-7; 13 bases match TRBD2. The CDR3 runs 14 residues. Trimming cost V 3 bases and J 3 bases; bases outside gene matches: 2. Germline CDR1 and CDR2: DFQATT and SNEGSKA (reference sequence). This CDR3 reads CSARTSGRNYEQYF. CDR3 nucleotide sequence: TGCAGTGCTAGGACTAGCGGGAGGAACTACGAGCAGTACTTC.

V and J are TRBV9 and TRBJ1-6, with TRBD1 as a possible D gene (5 bases). Looked up from germline, CDR1 is SGDLS and CDR2 is YYNGEE. Trimming left V 3 bases short and J 0 bases short, with 13 bases between. The CDR3 length is 17 residues. CDR3 sequence reads: CASSAGSGSSYNSPLHF. CDR3 sequence (DNA): TGTGCCAGCAGCGCAGGGTCTGGGAGCTCCTATAATTCACCCCTCCACTTT.

Only one count was recorded for this clonotype. V and J are TRBV2 and TRBJ1-2; D unclear. The germline V and J ends were trimmed by 4 bases and 2 bases, with 8 bases remaining between them. CDR1 and CDR2 from the germline V gene are SNHLY and FYNNEI. The CDR3 has 13 amino acids. DNA of the CDR3: TGTGCCAGCAGTGTAGTGAAAAACTATGGCTACACCTTC. Its protein product is CASSVVKNYGYTF.

Concerning this clonotype itself: With a much larger clone just one base away, this may be a read error. The chain uses TRBV29-1 and TRBJ1-1; D unresolved. Trimming left V 2 bases short and J 4 bases short, with 11 bases between. Looked up from germline, CDR1 is SQVTM and CDR2 is ANQGSEA. This CDR3 has 13 amino acids. CDR3 residues: CSVESGPVTEAFF. CDR3 coding DNA: TGCAGCGTTGAATCGGGTCCGGTCACTGAAGCTTTCTTT. Using reference TRBV29-1 and TRBJ1-1 for the parts outside the CDR3, the full variable domain is SAVISQKPSRDICQRGTSLTIQCQVDSQVTMMFWYRQQPGQSLTLIATANQGSEATYESGFVIDKFPISRPNLTFSTLTVSNMSPEDSSIYLCSVESGPVTEAFFGQGTRLTVV.

This clonotype showed up just a few times. V and J are TRBV11-2 and TRBJ1-5, with 12 bases lining up with TRBD1. Germline V lookup: CDR1 SGHAT, CDR2 FQNNGV. This CDR3 spans 15 amino acids. The V gene end was trimmed by 5 bases and the J gene end by 6 bases; junction bases not matched to a gene: 5. The CDR3 is CASSQGQGASQPQHF. CDR3 DNA: TGTGCCAGCAGCCAGGGACAGGGGGCCTCTCAGCCCCAGCATTTT.

The chain carries TRBV7-9 and TRBJ1-6; D ambiguous. Germline lookup yields CDR1 SEHNR and CDR2 FQNEAQ (reference sequence). This CDR3 region has 13 residues. V was trimmed by 2 bases and J by 7 bases, leaving 6 bases between them. CDR3 residues: CASSLLENSPLHF. CDR3 coding DNA: TGTGCCAGCAGCTTATTGGAAAATTCACCCCTCCACTTT.

Worth noting for this clonotype: This may be a read error, as it is one base from a much larger clone. The chain uses TRBV15 and TRBJ1-3, with no clear D. This CDR3 comprises 14 residues. Germline V gene sequence: CDR1 LNHNV, CDR2 YYDKDF (reference sequence). Trimming stripped 0 bases from V and 8 bases from J, with 11 bases between. CDR3 DNA sequence: TGTGCCACCAGCAGAGATAGGATGGGAGACACCATATATTTT. As protein: CATSRDRMGDTIYF.

This clonotype was seen a few times. V is TRBV7-9 and J is TRBJ1-1; 9 positions agree with TRBD1. Germline CDR1 is SEHNR and CDR2 is FQNEAQ (reference sequence). The CDR3 covers 15 residues. Unmatched junction bases numbered 8, after V lost 5 bases and J lost 4 bases. The CDR3 DNA sequence: TGTGCCAGCAGCCCCGGGACAGGGAGGAGCACTGAAGCTTTCTTT. Encoded protein: CASSPGTGRSTEAFF.